The T cell receptor beta chain described here comes from a study of vaccination and CD4 T cells after COVID-19. Study results and limitations: Early timepoints after natural infection were not analyzed in these convalescent patients. Of the reactive clones in convalescent patients, a median approximately 86% showed up only post-vaccination.

Treatment indicated: roughly 10-day PBMC culture with coronavirus spike peptide pools or control peptides (ViraFEST assay). ViraFEST stimulated the growth of antigen-specific T cells using peptide pools and subsequently profiled their TCRs by sequencing. This clonotype was recorded a few times. Its antigen is not known. V lost 1 base to trimming and J lost 2 bases, with 10 bases between them. The germline CDR1 and CDR2 sequences are DFQATT and SNEGSKA (reference sequence). The CDR3 has 14 residues. With the Oncomine TCR Beta short-read assay, DNA from cultured CD4+ T cells was sequenced. TCRdb itself ran the PCR reads through MiXCR, one entry per CDR3 protein. The data show 15,000 to 20,000 distinct CDR3 sequences, 50% to 65% seen once.

The TCR comes from a human donor who had recovered from COVID-19. Sequencing was carried out using CD4+ T cells from blood, cultured in vitro. The rearrangement links TRBV20-1 to TRBJ2-3; the D call may be TRBD1 or TRBD2 (5 bases each). Written as DNA, the CDR3 is TGCAGTGCTAGAGGGGGGACGGCCACAGATACGCAGTATTTT. The encoded protein is CSARGGTATDTQYF.